This T cell receptor (beta chain) was obtained from a study of regulatory T cells in long-lasting Graves disease. For TCR beta, libraries came from iRepertoire HTBI primers and Arm-PCR of CDR3 regions. MiXCR was run by TCRdb on the multiplex PCR reads, yielding one entry per CDR3 protein. Of approximately 400,000 distinct CDR3 sequences listed, more than 13% were seen once; the top ten hold roughly 17%. V was clipped by 3 bases and J by 4 bases; unmatched bases: 5. Per the germline V gene, CDR1 is SGHAT and CDR2 is FQNNGV. CDR3 length: 15 amino acids. There are a few counts of this clonotype. As for time point: newly diagnosed GD, antithyroid drugs for less than 3 months. PBMC-derived RNA was used for the TCR library. This same sample was also part of a study on T cells in Graves' hyperthyroidism and ophthalmopathy.

V gene TRBV11-2 combines with J gene TRBJ2-3; 9 bases match TRBD2. The sequence was obtained from a woman aged 25-40 years with Graves disease. The specimen comprised peripheral blood mononuclear cells (PBMCs), sampled at new diagnosis, from a patient treated with antithyroid drugs. The CDR3 nucleotides are TGTGCCAGCAGCTTGGGGACTAGCTATGCAGATACGCAGTATTTT. It codes for CASSLGTSYADTQYF.